This TCR beta chain originates from a study of identical twins. This CDR3 spans 16 amino acids. The ends were cut back, 0 bases at V and 4 bases at J, with 16 bases in the middle. Germline-derived CDR1 and CDR2 are SGHKS and YYEKEE (reference sequence). In TCRdb, the 5' RACE reads were re-called with MiXCR into one record per CDR3 protein. The sample contains roughly 770,000 distinct CDR3 sequences, 18% of which appear only once. A further study also used this sample, focusing on T cells expressing NK-cell markers. That study reports: With respect to HCMV, most of the eight sequenced donors were seropositive, and one was seronegative. The study found dominant NKG2C+ clonotypes at roughly 1.0-7.0% of CD8+ T cells in six donors.

Sequencing was performed on PBMCs. This sequence was found in a woman aged 18-29 years in good health. The genes are TRBV5-5 and TRBJ2-5; perhaps TRBD2 as D (7 bases). The CDR3 sequence: CASSLVWKGGIETQYF. CDR3 nucleotides: TGTGCCAGCAGCTTGGTGTGGAAGGGGGGGATAGAGACCCAGTACTTC.